This T cell receptor beta chain was observed in a study of T cell responses to AZD1222 COVID-19 vaccine. Germline assignment: CDR1 MNHEY and CDR2 SVGEGT. Losses at the gene ends were 2 bases for V and 6 bases for J; bases not matched to a gene: 6. The CDR3 runs 16 residues. TCRdb's copy holds only in-frame clones and misses some; the assay was immunoSEQ multiplex PCR. Of around 140,000 clones listed, 90% to 95% are singletons. The sequenced sample was peripheral blood, obtained on day 0 of AZD1222 vaccination. The chain recombines TRBV6-2 or TRBV6-3 with TRBJ2-1, with TRBD2 matching over 11 bases. The receptor was isolated from an adult in good health. CDR3 sequence (DNA): TGTGCCAGCAGTTACCTAGGACTAGCGGGTGTCAATGAGCAGTTCTTC. Protein: CASSYLGLAGVNEQFF.